Below are 24 T cell receptor beta chains sequenced from a single sample in a study of blood T cell repertoires in COVID-19. Generated by immunoSEQ multiplex PCR, the TCRdb table keeps only in-frame clones and is missing some. The top ten hold roughly 4% of the sample, which has 120,000 or so clones, approximately 90% seen once. The sequenced material came from peripheral blood. These receptors originate from a man between 35 and 55 years old with acute or convalescent COVID-19.

The chain employs TRBV6-6 and TRBJ1-2; perhaps TRBD1 as D (6 bases). The V end lost 6 bases, the J end lost 3 bases, and 14 bases lay between the germline ends. CDR3 length equals 14 residues. The germline gives CDR1 MNHNY, CDR2 SVGAGI (reference sequence). CDR3 nucleotides: TGTGCCAGCAGAGTCCAACAGGGATACTATGGCTACACCTTC. Protein product: CASRVQQGYYGYTF.

A word on this clone: Other DNA sequences in this sample translate to the same CDR3. This chain uses TRBV30 with TRBJ1-1, with D tentatively TRBD1 (5 bases). Trimming cost V 3 bases and J 4 bases, with 12 bases left between them. Germline V gene sequence: CDR1 GTSNPN, CDR2 SVGIG (reference sequence). This CDR3 is built from 13 residues. CDR3 sequence (DNA): TGTGCCTGGAGCCGCGGGGGGGGCACTGAAGCTTTCTTT. Its translation is CAWSRGGGTEAFF.

The J gene is TRBJ2-1, the V gene TRBV7-9; TRBD2 matches 10 bases. The V and J ends lost 5 bases and 5 bases, in that order; junction bases with no gene match: 6. The CDR3 is 15 amino acids. Germline CDR1 is SEHNR and CDR2 is FQNEAQ (reference sequence). In nucleotides, the CDR3 is TGTGCCAGCAGCCCCGGACTAGCGGCGGACAATGAGCAGTTCTTC. It codes for CASSPGLAADNEQFF.

The chain links TRBV6-5 to TRBJ1-2; 11 bases are a match to TRBD1. Per the germline V gene, CDR1 is MNHEY and CDR2 is SVGAGI. V lost 6 bases and J lost 12; bases outside the gene matches: 6. The CDR3 length is 12 residues. CDR3 nucleotides: TGTGCCAGCAGGAGGACAGGGGGCGTCGACACCTTC. Translating it yields CASRRTGGVDTF.

The J gene is TRBJ2-1, the V gene TRBV18; tentatively, D is TRBD2 (6 bases). V lost 2 bases and J 10 bases, leaving 18 bases between the germline ends. Germline V gene data show CDR1 as KGHSH and CDR2 as LQKENI. This CDR3 spans 15 amino acids. The CDR3 sequence is CASSPKLAEGSEQFF. CDR3 coding DNA: TGTGCCAGCTCACCAAAGTTAGCGGAGGGCTCGGAGCAGTTCTTC.

As for this clone: Sequence at one end of the junction differs from germline and may be a read error. The genes are TRBV27 and TRBJ2-7, with TRBD2 as a possible D gene (5 bases). Looked up from germline, CDR1 is MNHEY and CDR2 is SMNVEV (reference sequence). The CDR3 is 12 amino acids. The CDR3 loop is CASSPVGQEVHF. The CDR3 nucleotides read TGTGCCAGCAGTCCAGTGGGCCAGGAGGTACACTTC.

The chain uses TRBV6-6 and TRBJ2-1, with 10 bases aligning to TRBD2. The CDR3 is made up of 15 amino acids. Germline V lookup: CDR1 MNHNY, CDR2 SVGAGI (reference sequence). The V gene end was trimmed by 6 bases and the J gene end by 5 bases; junction bases not matched to a gene: 7. The CDR3 sequence: CASSSTSGVHNEQFF. The CDR3 DNA is TGTGCCAGCAGCTCCACTAGCGGGGTGCACAATGAGCAGTTCTTC.

CDR3 sequence reads: CASSPVGNQPQHF. CDR3 in DNA: TGTGCCAGCAGCCCCGTTGGCAATCAGCCCCAGCATTTT. The chain carries TRBV7-2 and TRBJ1-5; no reliable D call. Germline values: CDR1 SGHTA, CDR2 FQGNSA. The CDR3 spans 13 residues. The V and J ends lost 5 bases and 2 bases respectively, with 7 bases between them. Looking up the rest from reference TRBV7-2 and TRBJ1-5 gives the full variable domain: GAGVSQSPSNKVTEKGKDVELRCDPISGHTALYWYRQSLGQGLEFLIYFQGNSAPDKSGLPSDRFSAERTGGSVSTLTIQRTQQEDSAVYLCASSPVGNQPQHFGDGTRLSIL.

The rearrangement uses TRBV7-8 and TRBJ1-1; a weak D match, TRBD1 (5 bases). With 1 base removed from V and 5 bases from J, the gap between germline ends came to 20 bases. The CDR3 runs to 17 residues. The germline V gene encodes CDR1 SGHVS and CDR2 FQNEAQ. This CDR3 reads CASSLDLAGGRTTEAFF. The CDR3 DNA reads TGTGCCAGCAGCTTAGATCTCGCGGGGGGTCGAACAACTGAAGCTTTCTTT.

The chain links TRBV5-5 to TRBJ2-6; D remains ambiguous. The V end was cut by 0 bases, the J end by 0 bases, with 13 bases between. The germline CDR1 and CDR2 sequences are SGHKS and YYEKEE (reference sequence). There are 18 residues in the CDR3. The CDR3: CASSLETTRSSGANVLTF. The DNA for the CDR3 is TGTGCCAGCAGCTTGGAGACAACACGAAGCTCTGGGGCCAACGTCCTGACTTTC. The full variable domain, in which reference TRBV5-5 and TRBJ2-6 provide the parts outside the CDR3, is DAGVTQSPTHLIKTRGQQVTLRCSPISGHKSVSWYQQVLGQGPQFIFQYYEKEERGRGNFPDRFSARQFPNYSSELNVNALLLGDSALYLCASSLETTRSSGANVLTFGAGSRLTVL.

The genes are TRBV7-2 and TRBJ1-2; tentatively, D is TRBD1 (5 bases). With 4 bases removed from V and 4 bases from J, the gap between germline ends came to 16 bases. The CDR3 covers 15 residues. The germline CDR1 and CDR2 sequences are SGHTA and FQGNSA. This CDR3 reads CASSWGSGFFYGYTF. CDR3 nucleotides: TGTGCCAGCAGCTGGGGATCAGGGTTTTTCTATGGCTACACCTTC.

V usage is TRBV5-4 and J usage is TRBJ1-1, with TRBD1 matching 7 bases. The trim removed 3 bases at V and 1 base at J, leaving 3 bases unmatched. Germline assignment: CDR1 SGHNT and CDR2 YYREEE (reference sequence). The CDR3 loop spans 14 amino acids. CDR3 in DNA: TGTGCCAGCAGCTCGACAGGGACGAACACTGAAGCTTTCTTT. Amino acid sequence: CASSSTGTNTEAFF.

The J gene is TRBJ1-5, the V gene TRBV7-7, with TRBD1 matching over 8 bases. With V trimmed by 3 bases and J by 2 bases, 6 bases remained unmatched. Germline values: CDR1 SSHAT, CDR2 FNYEAQ (reference sequence). The CDR3 loop spans 16 amino acids. CDR3 nucleotides: TGTGCCAGCAGCTTCGGACAGGGTATGCGCAATCAGCCCCAGCATTTT. It yields the protein CASSFGQGMRNQPQHF.

This chain connects TRBV7-9 to TRBJ1-1; D uncertain. This CDR3 is 14 amino acids long. The V and J ends lost 2 bases and 0 bases respectively, with 7 bases between them. Germline lookup yields CDR1 SEHNR and CDR2 FQNEAQ (reference sequence). The CDR3 nucleotides are TGTGCCAGCAGCTTATGGCAGATGAACACTGAAGCTTTCTTT. Amino acids: CASSLWQMNTEAFF.

V gene TRBV29-1 combines with J gene TRBJ2-3; 10 bases agree with TRBD2. Per germline, CDR1 SQVTM and CDR2 ANQGSEA. This CDR3 is 15 amino acids long. After removal of 3 bases from V and 4 bases from J, the junction contained 7 bases not matched to a gene. For the CDR3, the DNA is TGCAGCGTTGATCTGGGACTAGCGAGGGCAGATACGCAGTATTTT. Encoded protein: CSVDLGLARADTQYF.

V usage is TRBV18 and J usage is TRBJ2-7, with a tentative D call TRBD1 (6 bases). Deletions cut 6 bases from V and 5 bases from J, with 14 bases between. Germline CDR1 KGHSH, CDR2 LQKENI. CDR3 length equals 13 residues. CDR3 in DNA: TGTGCCAGCTCGTTGCAGGGGCTAGACGAGCAGTACTTC. This translates into CASSLQGLDEQYF.

V usage is TRBV27 and J usage is TRBJ2-7; 9 bases are a match to TRBD1. V shed 5 bases and J 4 bases; nucleotides not matched to a gene: 12. Germline V gene lookup returns CDR1 MNHEY and CDR2 SMNVEV (reference sequence). The CDR3 totals 16 residues. Here the CDR3 DNA reads TGTGCCAGCAGTCAAAGTGGACAGGGGATTGGTTACGAGCAGTACTTC. This gives the protein CASSQSGQGIGYEQYF.

The gene calls are TRBV6-5 and TRBJ1-2; 7 bases align to TRBD1. The CDR3 loop spans 12 amino acids. Germline V gives CDR1 MNHEY, CDR2 SVGAGI. V gave up 5 bases and J gave up 8 bases; unmatched junction bases: 5. This CDR3 reads CASSRGLGGYTF. As DNA, the CDR3 is TGTGCCAGCAGTAGGGGGCTGGGGGGCTACACCTTC.

The chain links TRBV18 to TRBJ1-5; tentative D call: TRBD1 (5 bases). The CDR3 spans 17 residues. V lost 2 bases and J 2 bases, leaving 16 bases between the germline ends. Germline-derived CDR1 and CDR2 are KGHSH and LQKENI. CDR3 sequence reads: CASSPDRPSEGNQPQHF. The CDR3 nucleotides read TGTGCCAGCTCACCAGACAGACCCAGTGAAGGCAATCAGCCCCAGCATTTT.

The chain employs TRBV12-3 or TRBV12-4 and TRBJ1-5; tentative D call: TRBD1 (5 bases). V lost 6 bases to trimming and J lost 4 bases, with 10 bases between them. The CDR3 is made up of 13 amino acids. CDR3 in DNA: TGTGCCAGCAGCCCAGGGTGGAATCAGCCCCAGCATTTT. This codes for CASSPGWNQPQHF.

This rearrangement joins TRBV29-1 to TRBJ2-7, with TRBD1 matching over 9 bases. Germline trimming cut 4 bases from V and 2 bases from J; bases unmatched to any gene: 6. Looked up from germline, CDR1 is SQVTM and CDR2 is ANQGSEA. CDR3 length: 14 residues. The CDR3 is CSVAQTGGTYEQYF. In DNA, the CDR3 is TGCAGCGTTGCCCAGACAGGGGGGACCTACGAGCAGTACTTC.

Only a few counts were recorded for this clone. The chain carries TRBV4-1 and TRBJ2-1; no reliable D call. The CDR3 covers 14 residues. The germline V and J ends were trimmed by 0 bases and 8 bases, with 11 bases remaining between them. From germline, CDR1 is MGHRA and CDR2 YSYEKL. The CDR3 protein is CASSQETTPDEQFF. The CDR3 bases are TGCGCCAGCAGCCAAGAAACCACCCCGGATGAGCAGTTCTTC.

This clone was counted once. This chain joins TRBV14 and TRBJ2-7; the D gene is possibly TRBD2 (5 bases). The V gene's germline CDR1 is SGHDN and CDR2 FVKESK. There are 14 residues in the CDR3. Trimming removed 0 bases from V and 3 bases from J, with 9 bases in between. The CDR3 region has the DNA TGTGCCAGCAGCCAAGATATGGGGAGCTACGAGCAGTACTTC. It is translated as CASSQDMGSYEQYF.

This chain links TRBV3-1 (or the pseudogene TRBV3-2) with TRBJ1-1; 9 nucleotides align to TRBD1. Germline CDR1 LGHDT, CDR2 YNNKEL (reference sequence). Germline trimming cut 5 bases from V and 8 bases from J; bases unmatched to any gene: 3. This CDR3 has 12 residues. The CDR3 sequence: CASSGTGREAFF. The CDR3 DNA is TGTGCCAGCAGCGGGACAGGGAGAGAAGCTTTCTTT.